This record concerns one T cell receptor beta chain sequence. This specimen comes from a study of blood T cell repertoires in COVID-19. Assay used: immunoSEQ multiplex PCR; TCRdb lists only in-frame clones, some missing. The sample contains under 200,000 clones, around 86% of which appear only once. V was cut by 1 base and J by 2 bases, with 10 bases left in between. CDR1 and CDR2 from the germline V gene are SGHNT and YYREEE (reference sequence). The CDR3 spans 15 residues. Sequenced input: peripheral blood. The chain has TRBV5-4 and TRBJ2-4; D is unclear. The clonotype comes from a woman aged 40 to 55 with acute or convalescent COVID-19. The CDR3 is CASSLSGSTKNIQYF. CDR3 bases: TGTGCCAGCAGCTTGTCAGGATCAACCAAAAACATTCAGTACTTC.